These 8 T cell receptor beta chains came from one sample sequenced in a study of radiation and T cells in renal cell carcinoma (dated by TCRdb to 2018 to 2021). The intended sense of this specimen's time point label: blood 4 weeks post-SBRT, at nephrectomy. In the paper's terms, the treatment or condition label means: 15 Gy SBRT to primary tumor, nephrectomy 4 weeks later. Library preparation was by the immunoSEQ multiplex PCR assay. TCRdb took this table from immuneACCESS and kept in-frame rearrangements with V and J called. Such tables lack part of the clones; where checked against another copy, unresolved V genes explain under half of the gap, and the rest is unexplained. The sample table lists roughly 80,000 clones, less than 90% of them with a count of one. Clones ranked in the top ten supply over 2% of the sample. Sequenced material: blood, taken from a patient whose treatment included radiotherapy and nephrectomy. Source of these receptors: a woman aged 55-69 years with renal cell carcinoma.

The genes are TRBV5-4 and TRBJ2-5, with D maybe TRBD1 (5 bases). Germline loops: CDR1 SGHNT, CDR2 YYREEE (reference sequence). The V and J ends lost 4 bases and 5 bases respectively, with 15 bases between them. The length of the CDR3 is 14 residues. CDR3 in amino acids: CASSPPGIGETQYF. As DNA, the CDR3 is TGTGCCAGCAGCCCCCCAGGGATTGGGGAGACCCAGTACTTC.

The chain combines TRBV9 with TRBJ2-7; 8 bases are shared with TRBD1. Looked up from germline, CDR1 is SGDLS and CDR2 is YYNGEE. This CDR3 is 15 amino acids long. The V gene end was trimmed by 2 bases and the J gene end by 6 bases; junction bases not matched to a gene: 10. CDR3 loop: CASSVGTGTRGEQYF. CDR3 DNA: TGTGCCAGCAGCGTCGGGACAGGCACCCGGGGCGAGCAGTACTTC.

CDR3 DNA sequence: TGTGCCAGCAAATTCACAGGGGCTCACAAACCCCAAGAGACCCAGTACTTC. Protein product: CASKFTGAHKPQETQYF. The rearrangement links TRBV28 to TRBJ2-5, with 7 bases that match TRBD1. Germline-derived CDR1 and CDR2 are MDHEN and SYDVKM. V trimming: 7 bases; J trimming: 1 base; junction bases outside the gene matches: 15. The CDR3 spans 17 residues.

For the CDR3, the DNA is TGTGCCAGCAGCTCGACCGGGACAGGGGGACTCGAGACCCAGTACTTC. Translated, it gives CASSSTGTGGLETQYF. The V call is TRBV7-6, the J call TRBJ2-5, with 11 bases aligning to TRBD1. This CDR3 contains 16 residues. Germline CDR1 reads SGHVS; CDR2 reads FNYEAQ. V lost 4 bases and J lost 5; bases outside the gene matches: 9.

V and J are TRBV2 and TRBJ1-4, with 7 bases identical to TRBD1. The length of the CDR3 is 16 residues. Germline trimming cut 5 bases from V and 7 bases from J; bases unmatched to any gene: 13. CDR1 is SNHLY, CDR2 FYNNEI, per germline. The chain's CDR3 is CASSYHRGNEAEKLFF. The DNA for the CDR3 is TGTGCCAGCAGTTACCACAGGGGCAATGAGGCTGAAAAACTGTTTTTT. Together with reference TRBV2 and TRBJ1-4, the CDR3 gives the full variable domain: EPEVTQTPSHQVTQMGQEVILRCVPISNHLYFYWYRQILGQKVEFLVSFYNNEISEKSEIFDDQFSVERPDGSNFTLKIRSTKLEDSAMYFCASSYHRGNEAEKLFFGSGTQLSVL.

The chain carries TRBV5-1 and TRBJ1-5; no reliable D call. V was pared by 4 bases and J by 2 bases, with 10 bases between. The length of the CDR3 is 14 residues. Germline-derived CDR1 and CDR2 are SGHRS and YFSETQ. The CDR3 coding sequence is TGCGCCAGCAGCCTGGGCCTCGGCAATCAGCCCCAGCATTTT. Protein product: CASSLGLGNQPQHF.

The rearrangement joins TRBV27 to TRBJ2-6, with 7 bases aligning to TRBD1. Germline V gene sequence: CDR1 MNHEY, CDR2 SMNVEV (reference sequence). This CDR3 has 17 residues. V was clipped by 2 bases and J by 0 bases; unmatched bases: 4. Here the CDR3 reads CASSLGQAHSGANVLTF. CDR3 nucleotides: TGTGCCAGCAGTTTAGGACAGGCCCACTCTGGGGCCAACGTCCTGACTTTC.

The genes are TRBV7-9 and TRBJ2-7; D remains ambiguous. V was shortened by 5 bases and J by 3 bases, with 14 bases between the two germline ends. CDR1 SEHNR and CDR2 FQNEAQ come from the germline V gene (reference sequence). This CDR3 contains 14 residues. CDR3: CASSQVGSDYEQYF. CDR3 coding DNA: TGTGCCAGCAGCCAAGTTGGCAGCGACTACGAGCAGTACTTC.